This T cell receptor beta chain emerged from a study of T cell responses to AZD1222 COVID-19 vaccine. In germline, CDR1 is SGHVS, CDR2 FNYEAQ. The CDR3 extends over 18 amino acids. V was clipped by 4 bases and J by 0 bases; unmatched bases: 11. With respect to this clone: The antigen is not known.

TCRdb keeps only in-frame clones here, not all; method: immunoSEQ multiplex PCR. The table lists 90,000 to 120,000 clones, 92% of them singletons. Study-wide findings and caveats: Reports say nearly half of spike-specific TCRs go after unmutated variant regions. Spike-specific TCR breadth and depth both grew after two AZD1222 doses. Most donors were white British and more were female, and clonal diversity was possibly underestimated. Only after the peak T cell response were repertoires sampled.

The V and J genes are TRBV7-6 and TRBJ2-1; 8 bases align to TRBD2. This TCR was recovered from an adult who received the AZD1222 COVID-19 vaccine. The starting material was peripheral blood, obtained 28 days after the second AZD1222 dose. The CDR3 bases are TGTGCCAGCAGCTCACGACCTAGCGGGCTGGCCTCCTACAATGAGCAGTTCTTC. Translated, it gives CASSSRPSGLASYNEQFF.